The 28 T cell receptor beta chains given below trace back to one sample, sequenced in a study of OX40 agonist ivuxolimab in advanced cancers. Assay used: immunoSEQ multiplex PCR; TCRdb lists only in-frame clones, some missing. The table records about 75,000 clones, more than 85% of them present only once. Source: CD4+ or CD8+ T cells sorted from blood, taken in a trial of the OX40 agonist ivuxolimab. Every receptor here comes from an adult with an advanced solid tumor such as melanoma, head and neck, liver or kidney cancer.

The chain couples TRBV7-6 to TRBJ2-5; a possible D gene is TRBD2 (5 bases). The CDR3 has 13 residues. Germline V gene lookup returns CDR1 SGHVS and CDR2 FNYEAQ. V was cut by 1 base and J by 5 bases, with 8 bases left in between. In DNA, the CDR3 is TGTGCCAGCAGCTTAGATAGGAGGGAGACCCAGTACTTC. As protein: CASSLDRRETQYF.

Only one count was recorded for this clone. The rearrangement joins TRBV25-1 to TRBJ1-1, with 8 bases identical to TRBD1. The V gene's germline CDR1 is MGHDK and CDR2 SYGVNS. This CDR3 is built from 15 residues. Trimming removed 5 bases from V and 0 bases from J; junction bases left unmatched: 5. The CDR3 sequence is CASSFLGQVNTEAFF. The CDR3 DNA follows: TGTGCCAGCAGTTTTTTGGGACAGGTGAACACTGAAGCTTTCTTT.

This clone has only a few counts. The sample contains more than one DNA sequence encoding this CDR3. This chain links TRBV2 with TRBJ2-5, with 12 positions matching TRBD2. The V segment lost 3 bases and the J segment 5 bases; nucleotides outside the gene matches: 1. The CDR3 totals 14 residues. Germline CDR1 and CDR2: SNHLY and FYNNEI. CDR3 coding DNA: TGTGCCAGCAGTGACACTAGCGGGAGGGAGACCCAGTACTTC. This translates into CASSDTSGRETQYF.

V gene TRBV30 combines with J gene TRBJ2-4; a weak D match, TRBD1 (5 bases). Trimming left V 4 bases short and J 5 bases short, with 9 bases between. CDR1 GTSNPN and CDR2 SVGIG come from the germline V gene (reference sequence). This CDR3 is 12 amino acids long. CDR3 sequence: CAWTEGENIQYF. CDR3 nucleotides: TGTGCCTGGACCGAAGGGGAAAACATTCAGTACTTC.

This clone was picked up a small number of times. This sequence joins TRBV28 and TRBJ2-5; perhaps TRBD1 as D (5 bases). This CDR3 spans 14 amino acids. V dropped 6 bases and J dropped 1 base, with 12 bases sitting between them. Germline values: CDR1 MDHEN, CDR2 SYDVKM. CDR3 sequence (DNA): TGTGCCAGCAGAAACTACAGGAGCCAAGAGACCCAGTACTTC. Amino acid sequence: CASRNYRSQETQYF.

The rearrangement uses TRBV4-1 and TRBJ2-3, with 12 bases matching TRBD2. V shed 1 base, J shed 5 bases, and the junction held 7 bases outside the gene matches. Germline V CDR1 and CDR2: MGHRA, YSYEKL. The CDR3 has 17 amino acids. The CDR3 DNA follows: TGCGCCAGCAGCCAAGGTGCTAGCGGGGGGGCTATAGATACGCAGTATTTT. Protein: CASSQGASGGAIDTQYF.

This chain joins TRBV4-2 and TRBJ2-1; D not certain. The CDR3 runs to 13 residues. Trimming stripped 0 bases from V and 12 bases from J, with 12 bases between. Germline V gives CDR1 LGHNA, CDR2 YNFKEQ. CDR3 coding DNA: TGTGCCAGCAGCCAAGAAGGTTCGCGAGGGCAGTTCTTC. Encoded protein: CASSQEGSRGQFF.

This chain links TRBV4-3 with TRBJ1-1, with D possibly TRBD1 on 6 matching bases. Deletions cut 0 bases from V and 11 bases from J, with 10 bases between. Germline V gene sequence: CDR1 LGHNA, CDR2 YSLEER. CDR3 length: 12 residues. CDR3 region: CASSQETGLAFF. CDR3 nucleotide sequence: TGCGCCAGCAGCCAAGAAACAGGGTTGGCTTTCTTT.

The chain uses TRBV7-9 and TRBJ1-2; D is perhaps TRBD1 (6 bases). Trimming shortened V by 3 bases and J by 2 bases, and 10 bases separated the two germline ends. Germline loops: CDR1 SEHNR, CDR2 FQNEAQ (reference sequence). This CDR3 has 14 amino acids. Here the CDR3 DNA reads TGTGCCAGCAGCTTGGATGACAGGAACTATGGCTACACCTTC. This encodes CASSLDDRNYGYTF.

This chain connects TRBV28 to TRBJ1-2; 9 bases are shared with TRBD1. The CDR3 totals 14 residues. Germline loops: CDR1 MDHEN, CDR2 SYDVKM. Unmatched junction bases numbered 8, after V lost 6 bases and J lost 6 bases. The CDR3 DNA reads as TGTGCCAGCAGAGACACAGGGGGCGCGAATGGCTACACCTTC. Translation gives CASRDTGGANGYTF.

This clone was picked up a small number of times. This chain connects TRBV23-1 to TRBJ2-2, with D unresolved. TRBV23-1 is known as an ORF, though its function is uncertain. There are 13 residues in the CDR3. Trimming pared 5 bases from V and 4 bases from J, leaving 8 bases between. Here the CDR3 DNA reads TGCGCCAGCAGTGCTTACTTCACCGGGGAGCTGTTTTTT. Its translation is CASSAYFTGELFF.

The chain couples TRBV5-1 to TRBJ1-1; 9 bases fit TRBD1. V shed 4 bases, J shed 3 bases, and the junction held 4 bases outside the gene matches. In germline, CDR1 is SGHRS, CDR2 YFSETQ. This CDR3 is 14 amino acids long. CDR3: CASSLQGADTEAFF. Here the CDR3 DNA reads TGCGCCAGCAGCCTACAGGGGGCGGACACTGAAGCTTTCTTT.

The chain is built from TRBV7-9 and TRBJ1-4; 8 bases map to TRBD1. J lost 6 bases, V lost 5 bases, and 14 bases had no gene match. The CDR3 covers 17 residues. Looked up from germline, CDR1 is SEHNR and CDR2 is FQNEAQ (reference sequence). The CDR3 reads CASSPGTGNLTHEKLFF. The CDR3 region has the DNA TGTGCCAGCAGCCCAGGGACAGGCAATCTTACTCATGAAAAACTGTTTTTT.

The chain joins TRBV27 to TRBJ2-1; D might be TRBD2 (5 bases). V shed 5 bases and J shed 4 bases, with 9 bases lying between them. Per the germline V gene, CDR1 is MNHEY and CDR2 is SMNVEV (reference sequence). The CDR3 is 13 amino acids. CDR3: CASSRRGYNEQFF. The CDR3 DNA reads TGTGCCAGCAGTCGCCGCGGGTACAATGAGCAGTTCTTC.

This clone was picked up a small number of times. The rearrangement joins TRBV7-3 to TRBJ1-5; 9 nucleotides match TRBD1. V was pared by 5 bases and J by 6 bases, with 5 bases of the junction left unmatched. CDR1 and CDR2 (germline): SGHTA, FQGTGA. This CDR3 spans 14 amino acids. The CDR3 DNA is TGTGCCAGCAGCAAGACAGGGGGAAGTCAGCCCCAGCATTTT. The encoded protein is CASSKTGGSQPQHF.

This clone was seen more than once but under ten times. The chain couples TRBV6-5 to TRBJ1-2; 8 bases align to TRBD1. V shed 6 bases and J 6 bases; nucleotides not matched to a gene: 9. This CDR3 contains 14 residues. Per germline, CDR1 MNHEY and CDR2 SVGAGI. The CDR3 bases are TGTGCCAGCAGGGGGACAGGAGGCGAGCATGGCTACACCTTC. Protein product: CASRGTGGEHGYTF.

CDR3 in amino acids: CASSLGLARNEQFF. For the CDR3, the DNA is TGTGCCAGCAGCTTGGGACTAGCGAGGAATGAGCAGTTCTTC. This chain uses TRBV5-4 with TRBJ2-1, with 8 bases that match TRBD2. V lost 0 bases to trimming and J lost 7 bases; unmatched junction nucleotides: 3. The germline CDR1 and CDR2 sequences are SGHNT and YYREEE (reference sequence). The length of the CDR3 is 14 residues. The variable domain in full, completed from reference TRBV5-4 and TRBJ2-1, reads ETGVTQSPTHLIKTRGQQVTLRCSSQSGHNTVSWYQQALGQGPQFIFQYYREEENGRGNFPPRFSGLQFPNYSSELNVNALELDDSALYLCASSLGLARNEQFFGPGTRLTVL.

The gene calls are TRBV7-6 and TRBJ2-7; TRBD2 matches 9 bases. V trimming: 1 base; J trimming: 1 base; junction bases outside the gene matches: 2. Per the germline V gene, CDR1 is SGHVS and CDR2 is FNYEAQ. CDR3 length: 15 residues. The DNA of the CDR3 is TGTGCCAGCAGCTTAGTGCGGGAGGGTTCCTACGAGCAGTACTTC. Its translation: CASSLVREGSYEQYF.

The rearrangement links TRBV4-2 to TRBJ2-2; 7 bases fit TRBD1. V was pared by 1 base and J by 5 bases, with 13 bases of the junction left unmatched. The CDR3 is made up of 18 amino acids. Germline CDR1 reads LGHNA; CDR2 reads YNFKEQ. CDR3 loop: CASSQVQGNSGWTGELFF. CDR3 bases: TGTGCCAGCAGCCAAGTACAGGGGAACAGCGGTTGGACCGGGGAGCTGTTTTTT.

About this clone itself: Without the conserved terminal phenylalanine or tryptophan, this CDR3 likely stems from a read error. This chain links TRBV10-3 with TRBJ2-7; a weak D match, TRBD1 (5 bases). The germline gives CDR1 ENHRY, CDR2 SYGVKD. CDR3 length: 13 residues. Between the trimmed V and J ends, which lost 4 bases and 5 bases, there was a span of 12 bases. Here the CDR3 reads CAISVRIRDEQYL. In DNA, the CDR3 is TGTGCCATCAGTGTCAGGATCAGGGACGAGCAGTACCTC.

The chain employs TRBV28 and TRBJ2-1; 8 bases map to TRBD1. Looked up from germline, CDR1 is MDHEN and CDR2 is SYDVKM. J lost 6 bases, V lost 0 bases, and 1 base had no gene match. CDR3 length: 14 amino acids. In nucleotides, the CDR3 is TGTGCCAGCAGTTTATGGGACAGGGTCAATGAGCAGTTCTTC. Amino acids: CASSLWDRVNEQFF.

This chain connects TRBV7-9 to TRBJ2-5; D is possibly TRBD1 (5 bases). Trimming removed 5 bases from V and 5 bases from J, with 12 bases in between. The germline gives CDR1 SEHNR, CDR2 FQNEAQ (reference sequence). The CDR3 extends over 13 amino acids. Here the CDR3 reads CASSPGAQETQYF. CDR3 sequence (DNA): TGTGCCAGCAGCCCTGGGGCACAGGAGACCCAGTACTTC.

This clone appeared a few times. This chain joins TRBV5-1 and TRBJ2-2, with 8 bases that match TRBD2. CDR3 length: 16 residues. The ends lost 4 bases at V and 6 bases at J; junction bases unmatched: 11. Germline-derived CDR1 and CDR2 are SGHRS and YFSETQ. CDR3 protein: CASSPGRGGSAGELFF. The CDR3 nucleotides are TGCGCCAGCAGCCCGGGACGGGGGGGATCAGCCGGGGAGCTGTTTTTT.

The rearrangement uses TRBV10-3 and TRBJ1-3, with a possible D match to TRBD1 (5 bases). V was cut by 3 bases and J by 2 bases, with 14 bases left in between. This CDR3 comprises 16 residues. CDR1 ENHRY and CDR2 SYGVKD come from the germline V gene. This CDR3 is CAISDSRGRTGNTIYF. The CDR3 coding sequence is TGTGCCATCAGTGATTCTCGGGGGAGGACTGGAAACACCATATATTTT.

The V and J genes are TRBV10-1 and TRBJ1-5, with 7 nucleotides matching TRBD1. J was trimmed by 5 bases and V by 6 bases; bases with no gene match: 1. This CDR3 has 12 residues. Germline assignment: CDR1 WNHNN and CDR2 SYGVQD (reference sequence). The CDR3 sequence: CASRQGDQPQHF. Written as DNA, the CDR3 is TGCGCCAGCAGGCAGGGGGATCAGCCCCAGCATTTT.

This chain links TRBV2 with TRBJ1-2; 7 bases agree with TRBD1. Germline loops: CDR1 SNHLY, CDR2 FYNNEI. There are 13 residues in the CDR3. V was clipped by 5 bases and J by 8 bases; unmatched bases: 8. The CDR3 DNA follows: TGTGCCAGCAGTAAGACAGGGTCGGGGGGCTACACCTTC. Its protein is CASSKTGSGGYTF.

This chain links TRBV7-2 with TRBJ2-1; 8 nucleotides match TRBD2. The CDR3 has 15 residues. The V segment lost 3 bases and the J segment 0 bases; nucleotides outside the gene matches: 1. CDR1 is SGHTA, CDR2 FQGNSA, per germline. The CDR3 coding sequence is TGTGCCAGCAGCTTCGGGGGGGGCTCCTACAATGAGCAGTTCTTC. Encoded protein: CASSFGGGSYNEQFF.

This chain connects TRBV19 to TRBJ2-2; the D gene is possibly TRBD1 (5 bases). Trimming left V 7 bases short and J 5 bases short, with 20 bases between. The CDR3 runs to 16 residues. Germline V lookup: CDR1 LNHDA, CDR2 SQIVND (reference sequence). CDR3 residues: CASKYEVGRETGELFF. Here the CDR3 DNA reads TGTGCCAGTAAATATGAAGTGGGGCGAGAGACCGGGGAGCTGTTTTTT.